This entry lists 20 T cell receptor beta chains sequenced from one sample in a study of blood T cell repertoires in COVID-19. This table comes from immunoSEQ multiplex PCR, and its TCRdb copy is limited to in-frame clones, with some not included. The data contain 110,000 or so clones, 81% of them seen just once; the ten biggest clones take up over 8.5%. The source material was peripheral blood. These receptors originate from a woman in her seventies with acute or convalescent COVID-19.

The chain uses TRBV30 and TRBJ1-2, with a weak D call TRBD1 (5 bases). This CDR3 is built from 12 residues. Trimming pared 3 bases from V and 8 bases from J, leaving 13 bases between. Per germline, CDR1 GTSNPN and CDR2 SVGIG (reference sequence). Here the CDR3 DNA reads TGTGCCTGGAGGAGGGCCGGGGGGGGCTACACCTTC. It specifies CAWRRAGGGYTF.

Only a few counts were recorded for this clone. At the DNA level, this CDR3 is encoded by other sequences in the same sample as well. The V gene is TRBV19, the J gene TRBJ1-2, with 7 bases lining up with TRBD1. This CDR3 is 16 amino acids long. Trimming removed 3 bases from V and 3 bases from J; junction bases left unmatched: 10. In germline, CDR1 is LNHDA, CDR2 SQIVND (reference sequence). The CDR3 nucleotides read TGTGCCAGTAGTATCGATCCGGGACAGCGAGACTATGGCTACACCTTC. Protein product: CASSIDPGQRDYGYTF. Full variable domain (remainder filled in from reference TRBV19 and TRBJ1-2): DGGITQSPKYLFRKEGQNVTLSCEQNLNHDAMYWYRQDPGQGLRLIYYSQIVNDFQKGDIAEGYSVSREKKESFPLTVTSAQKNPTAFYLCASSIDPGQRDYGYTFGSGTRLTVV.

V and J are TRBV5-1 and TRBJ1-1; 7 bases fit TRBD1. The V gene end was trimmed by 4 bases and the J gene end by 0 bases; junction bases not matched to a gene: 9. This CDR3 has 16 amino acids. The germline gives CDR1 SGHRS, CDR2 YFSETQ. The CDR3 DNA reads TGCGCCAGCAGCCAGAAACAGGGGCCCATGAACACTGAAGCTTTCTTT. Its protein product is CASSQKQGPMNTEAFF. The full variable domain, its missing parts supplied by reference TRBV5-1 and TRBJ1-1, is KAGVTQTPRYLIKTRGQQVTLSCSPISGHRSVSWYQQTPGQGLQFLFEYFSETQRNKGNFPGRFSGRQFSNSRSEMNVSTLELGDSALYLCASSQKQGPMNTEAFFGQGTRLTVV.

This chain links TRBV6-1 with TRBJ2-6; 9 nucleotides agree with TRBD1. The V gene's germline CDR1 is MNHNS and CDR2 SASEGT. V was clipped by 3 bases and J by 2 bases; unmatched bases: 11. The CDR3 loop spans 19 amino acids. DNA for the CDR3: TGTGCCAGCAGTGACGAACCCGGGACAGGGACGGCTGGGGCCAACGTCCTGACTTTC. Amino acid sequence: CASSDEPGTGTAGANVLTF.

This clone was seen only once. V gene TRBV3-1 (or the pseudogene TRBV3-2) combines with J gene TRBJ2-5; 8 bases line up with TRBD2. CDR1 is LGHDT and CDR2 is YNNKEL in the germline V gene (reference sequence). With 0 bases clipped from V and 3 bases from J, the junction kept 9 bases outside the gene matches. The CDR3 has 17 amino acids. CDR3 region: CASSQDAGTRGKETQYF. The CDR3 DNA reads TGTGCCAGCAGCCAAGACGCCGGGACTAGGGGTAAAGAGACCCAGTACTTC.

The V gene is TRBV7-8, the J gene TRBJ2-3, with 9 nucleotides matching TRBD1. Trimming at V came to 7 bases and at J to 2 bases, leaving 13 bases not matched to a gene. From germline, CDR1 is SGHVS and CDR2 FQNEAQ. The CDR3 is 17 residues long. This CDR3 is CASIDAGRDRDTDTQYF. The CDR3 nucleotides read TGTGCCAGCATCGACGCCGGCCGGGACAGGGACACAGATACGCAGTATTTT.

As concerns this clone: In the same sample, other DNA sequences code for this CDR3. The rearrangement links TRBV30 to TRBJ1-3; D not certain. There are 12 residues in the CDR3. V lost 4 bases, J lost 0 bases, and 4 bases lay in between. Germline CDR1 and CDR2: GTSNPN and SVGIG (reference sequence). CDR3 in amino acids: CAWTVSGNTIYF. CDR3 DNA sequence: TGTGCCTGGACGGTCTCTGGAAACACCATATATTTT.

The gene calls are TRBV6-4 and TRBJ2-3; D might be TRBD2 (6 bases). The germline V gene has CDR1 MRHNA and CDR2 SNTAGT. This CDR3 is built from 14 residues. V lost 3 bases, J lost 1 base, and 8 bases lay in between. The CDR3 loop reads CASSEEGGTDTQYF. CDR3 in DNA: TGTGCCAGCAGTGAGGAGGGCGGCACAGATACGCAGTATTTT.

The chain employs TRBV6-5 and TRBJ1-3; 8 nucleotides align to TRBD1. The CDR3 consists of 13 residues. With V trimmed by 6 bases and J by 8 bases, 6 bases remained unmatched. Germline values: CDR1 MNHEY, CDR2 SVGAGI. The DNA for the CDR3 is TGTGCCAGCAGGGGTACAGGGGGGGACACCATATATTTT. Protein product: CASRGTGGDTIYF.

The J gene is TRBJ2-3, the V gene TRBV5-5; possible D gene TRBD1, 5 bases. The CDR3 runs to 13 residues. Per germline, CDR1 SGHKS and CDR2 YYEKEE (reference sequence). V was pared by 6 bases and J by 4 bases, with 12 bases between. The CDR3: CASTRLGPDTQYF. The CDR3 DNA is TGTGCCAGCACCCGACTGGGGCCAGATACGCAGTATTTT.

V usage is TRBV11-2 and J usage is TRBJ1-5, with a possible D match to TRBD1 (6 bases). This CDR3 has 15 residues. Deletions cut 6 bases from V and 7 bases from J, with 19 bases between. Germline loops: CDR1 SGHAT, CDR2 FQNNGV. CDR3 amino acids: CASSQGRGQRQPQHF. The CDR3 bases are TGTGCCAGCAGTCAAGGGCGGGGGCAGAGGCAGCCCCAGCATTTT.

This chain uses TRBV19 with TRBJ2-2; 11 positions match TRBD2. This CDR3 region has 14 residues. Germline CDR1 LNHDA, CDR2 SQIVND (reference sequence). J was trimmed by 5 bases and V by 11 bases; bases with no gene match: 7. The CDR3, as DNA: TGTGCCTCTAGCGGGGGGACTCTGACCGGGGAGCTGTTTTTT. Encoded protein: CASSGGTLTGELFF.

This clone was counted only a few times. The chain links TRBV5-4 to TRBJ2-1; TRBD2 aligns across 7 bases. Germline V CDR1 and CDR2: SGHNT, YYREEE (reference sequence). V lost 5 bases and J lost 4; bases outside the gene matches: 12. The CDR3 length is 16 residues. The CDR3 DNA sequence: TGTGCCAGCAGTTCGTGGGAGGGCCTGGGGTACAATGAGCAGTTCTTC. It is translated as CASSSWEGLGYNEQFF. The full variable domain, in which reference TRBV5-4 and TRBJ2-1 provide the parts outside the CDR3, is ETGVTQSPTHLIKTRGQQVTLRCSSQSGHNTVSWYQQALGQGPQFIFQYYREEENGRGNFPPRFSGLQFPNYSSELNVNALELDDSALYLCASSSWEGLGYNEQFFGPGTRLTVL.

V and J are TRBV7-3 and TRBJ2-1; 9 bases agree with TRBD1. CDR1 is SGHTA and CDR2 is FQGTGA in the germline V gene. V was pared by 5 bases and J by 5 bases, with 10 bases of the junction left unmatched. The CDR3 runs 16 residues. The CDR3 DNA is TGTGCCAGCAGCACCACCGGGACAGGGCCCAACAATGAGCAGTTCTTC. Its protein is CASSTTGTGPNNEQFF.

This clone was counted between two and nine times. The rearrangement uses TRBV4-2 and TRBJ2-7; the match to TRBD1 covers 8 bases. Germline CDR1 reads LGHNA; CDR2 reads YNFKEQ. V trimming: 0 bases; J trimming: 0 bases; junction bases outside the gene matches: 4. CDR3 length: 16 amino acids. The CDR3 is CASSQDGTGLSYEQYF. CDR3 bases: TGTGCCAGCAGCCAAGATGGGACAGGACTCTCCTACGAGCAGTACTTC.

V gene TRBV9 combines with J gene TRBJ2-5; 8 bases are a match to TRBD1. V lost 0 bases and J lost 2; bases outside the gene matches: 9. Germline assignment: CDR1 SGDLS and CDR2 YYNGEE. The CDR3 extends over 17 amino acids. This chain's CDR3 is CASSVGVVTGVQETQYF. As DNA, the CDR3 is TGTGCCAGCAGCGTAGGAGTGGTGACAGGGGTTCAAGAGACCCAGTACTTC.

The chain is built from TRBV7-2 and TRBJ2-7; TRBD1 might be the D (5 bases). Between the trimmed V and J ends, which lost 4 bases and 5 bases, there was a span of 12 bases. This CDR3 region has 13 residues. The germline gives CDR1 SGHTA, CDR2 FQGNSA. This chain's CDR3 is CASSYGLGDEQYF. In DNA form, the CDR3 reads TGTGCCAGCAGCTATGGGCTAGGGGACGAGCAGTACTTC. The full variable domain, with the rest looked up from reference TRBV7-2 and TRBJ2-7, is GAGVSQSPSNKVTEKGKDVELRCDPISGHTALYWYRQSLGQGLEFLIYFQGNSAPDKSGLPSDRFSAERTGGSVSTLTIQRTQQEDSAVYLCASSYGLGDEQYFGPGTRLTVT.

This clone is a singleton in its sample. The chain uses TRBV5-1 and TRBJ1-4; TRBD1 aligns across 7 bases. V trimming: 0 bases; J trimming: 4 bases; junction bases outside the gene matches: 3. Germline CDR1 and CDR2: SGHRS and YFSETQ. This CDR3 comprises 15 residues. The CDR3 region has the DNA TGCGCCAGCAGCTTGGGACAGGGCGTTAATGAAAAACTGTTTTTT. As protein: CASSLGQGVNEKLFF.

The V and J genes are TRBV7-2 and TRBJ1-5, with TRBD1 matching over 10 bases. The CDR3 runs to 16 residues. Germline trimming cut 1 base from V and 7 bases from J; bases unmatched to any gene: 7. In germline, CDR1 is SGHTA, CDR2 FQGNSA. CDR3 sequence (DNA): TGTGCCAGCAGCTTAGGGACAGGGGGAGTAGGACAGCCCCAGCATTTT. Amino acids: CASSLGTGGVGQPQHF.

The V and J genes are TRBV7-8 and TRBJ2-3, with TRBD2 as a possible D gene (7 bases). V was clipped by 5 bases and J by 1 base, with 13 bases between them. The CDR3 length is 15 residues. Germline-derived CDR1 and CDR2 are SGHVS and FQNEAQ. As DNA, the CDR3 is TGTGCCAGCAGCAAGGGGGGGGTAGGCACAGATACGCAGTATTTT. Its protein product is CASSKGGVGTDTQYF.